A selection of T cell receptor beta chains follows, all from one sample in a study of PD-L1 blockade in urothelial cancer. Sequencing used immunoSEQ multiplex PCR; TCRdb keeps in-frame clones, though not all of them. The data hold 90,000 to 100,000 clones, with around 90% observed a single time. Sequencing was performed on PBMCs, taken around atezolizumab (anti-PD-L1) treatment. The receptors shown here come from a man aged 55 to 70 with urothelial cancer. CDR3s include the opening cysteine and the closing phenylalanine or tryptophan. D genes are given only for firm matches. Some rows mark clone size as missing; the rest say once, few, many or name a class of expanded clone.

v_call	d_call	clone_size	j_call	cdr3_nt	cdr3_aa
TRBV5-1	.	.	TRBJ1-1	TGCGCCAGCAGCTTGGGCGACATGAACACTGAAGCTTTCTTT	CASSLGDMNTEAFF
TRBV5-1	TRBD2	.	TRBJ2-3	TGCGCCAGCAGCGGAAGCGGGGGGGCACGCGATACGCAGTATTTT	CASSGSGGARDTQYF
TRBV14	TRBD1	.	TRBJ2-7	TGTGCCAGCAGCCAAGGTGCAGGGGGCTACGAGCAGTACTTC	CASSQGAGGYEQYF
TRBV19	TRBD2	.	TRBJ2-1	TGTGCCAGTAGTGAGACTAGCGGGAACAGATACAATGAGCAGTTCTTC	CASSETSGNRYNEQFF
TRBV5-4	.	.	TRBJ2-2	TGTGCCAGCAGCTTGGAGACAGGGAACACCGGGGAGCTGTTTTTT	CASSLETGNTGELFF
TRBV4-3	.	once	TRBJ2-3	TGCGCCAGCAGCCAAACCGGGACATACAGCACAGATACGCAGTATTTT	CASSQTGTYSTDTQYF
TRBV4-2	TRBD2	.	TRBJ2-3	TGTGCCAGCAGCCCCCGGACTAGCGGGGGACCATCTGCGCAGTATTTT	CASSPRTSGGPSAQYF
TRBV5-1	.	.	TRBJ2-5	TGCGCCAGCAGCTTGGTAGCTCAAGAGACCCAGTACTTC	CASSLVAQETQYF
TRBV4-3	.	.	TRBJ1-3	TGCGCCAGCAGCCAAGAAGGGAGGGCTGGAAACACCATATATTTT	CASSQEGRAGNTIYF
TRBV5-6	TRBD1	.	TRBJ2-5	TGTGCCAGCAGCTACTGGACAGGGGCTCAAGAGACCCAGTACTTC	CASSYWTGAQETQYF
TRBV5-1	TRBD1	.	TRBJ1-1	TGCGCCAGCAGCTTGGGGACAGGGGACACTGAAGCTTTCTTT	CASSLGTGDTEAFF
TRBV2	.	.	TRBJ1-4	TGTGCCAGCAGTGTGTTGAGACAGAATGAAAAACTGTTTTTT	CASSVLRQNEKLFF
TRBV4-3	.	few	TRBJ2-4	TGCGCCAGCAGCCAAGATCCGGAGGGGGGGCGGTACTTC	CASSQDPEGGRYF
TRBV9	.	.	TRBJ1-3	TGTGCCAGCAGCAGTGGGCCGCGCGGAAACACCATATATTTT	CASSSGPRGNTIYF
TRBV18	TRBD2	.	TRBJ2-7	TGTGCCAGCTCACCAAGCCAGCCTAGCGGGAGGAACGAGCAGTACTTC	CASSPSQPSGRNEQYF
TRBV28	TRBD1	.	TRBJ1-2	TGTGCCAGCAGCTCGGACAGGGGTTATGGCTACACCTTC	CASSSDRGYGYTF
TRBV2	.	.	TRBJ1-5	TGTGCCAGCAGTGATTGGGCTCAGCCCCAGCATTTT	CASSDWAQPQHF
TRBV4-1	.	once	TRBJ2-7	TGCGCCAGCAGCCAAGGATCGGGGGTTTACTACGAGCAGTACTTC	CASSQGSGVYYEQYF
TRBV7-2	TRBD2	once	TRBJ2-1	TGTGCCAGCAGCTTAAGTCCTAGCGGATACAATGAGCAGTTCTTC	CASSLSPSGYNEQFF
TRBV6-4	.	.	TRBJ1-5	TGTGCCAGGATATCCAAGTACATTCCTCCTGACAATCAGCCCCAGCATTTT	CARISKYIPPDNQPQHF
TRBV5-5	.	.	TRBJ2-3	TGTGCCAGCAGCTTGTGGAGGGGTGGGGACTTAGGCACAGATACGCAGTATTTT	CASSLWRGGDLGTDTQYF
TRBV29-1	TRBD1	.	TRBJ2-5	TGCAGCGTCTTCCGGGACAGGGCCCCAGAGACCCAGTACTTC	CSVFRDRAPETQYF
TRBV6-5	TRBD2	.	TRBJ2-2	TGTGCCAGCAGTTACGGGACTAGTATTCCCACCGGGGAGCTGTTTTTT	CASSYGTSIPTGELFF
TRBV6-1	.	.	TRBJ1-4	TGTGCCAGCCGTGTGGGGGCGGTTAATGAAAAACTGTTTTTT	CASRVGAVNEKLFF
TRBV14	.	.	TRBJ1-1	TGTGCCAGCAGCCAAGATCCAGGACAGTCTGAAGCTTTCTTT	CASSQDPGQSEAFF
TRBV7-7	.	.	TRBJ2-1	TGTGCTAGCAGCTCCCACCCGACAACGGAGCAGTTCTTC	CASSSHPTTEQFF
TRBV9	TRBD1	.	TRBJ2-1	TGTGCCAGCAGCGCTATGACAGGGATGAGCGAGCAGTTCTTC	CASSAMTGMSEQFF
TRBV4-1	TRBD1	.	TRBJ2-5	TGCGCCAGCAGCCAAGAGTACAGGGGTGAGACCCAGTACTTC	CASSQEYRGETQYF
TRBV19	.	.	TRBJ2-7	TGTGCCAGTAGTATAGGAGATCGAGGCTCCTACGAGCAGTACTTC	CASSIGDRGSYEQYF
TRBV7-2	.	.	TRBJ2-2	TGTGCCAGCAGCTTATATGTACCCGCGGCCACCGGGGAGCTGTTTTTT	CASSLYVPAATGELFF
TRBV18	TRBD1	.	TRBJ2-1	TGTGCCAGCTCACCCATGGACAGGGGGCGCGACGATGAGCAGTTCTTC	CASSPMDRGRDDEQFF
TRBV7-2	.	.	TRBJ2-3	TGTGCCAGCAGCTCACAGGGGAGGACAGATACGCAGTATTTT	CASSSQGRTDTQYF
TRBV14	.	.	TRBJ2-2	TGTGCCAGCAGCCAAGATAAGGTAGCGGCGAACACCGGGGAGCTGTTTTTT	CASSQDKVAANTGELFF
TRBV2	.	.	TRBJ2-2	TGTGCCAGCTCTCGTAACACCGGGGAGCTGTTTTTT	CASSRNTGELFF
TRBV9	TRBD1	.	TRBJ2-7	TGTGCCAGCAGCGTAGGAGGGACAGGGGGCTACGAGCAGTACTTC	CASSVGGTGGYEQYF
TRBV19	.	.	TRBJ2-5	TGTGCCAGTAGTATTGTTTTTACGGGGAGAGAGACCCAGTACTTC	CASSIVFTGRETQYF
TRBV9	.	.	TRBJ1-3	TGTGCCAGCAGCGTCGGGGGGCAGTCTGGAAACACCATATATTTT	CASSVGGQSGNTIYF
TRBV10-3	.	.	TRBJ2-3	TGTGCCATCAGATCTAGCGCCGATACGCAGTATTTT	CAIRSSADTQYF
TRBV10-2	.	.	TRBJ2-6	TGCGCCAGCAGCCGAGGGGGGGTTAGCTCTGGGGCCAACGTCCTGACTTTC	CASSRGGVSSGANVLTF
TRBV5-4	.	.	TRBJ1-1	TGTGCCAGCAAAGGATCCGGGACAGAAGCTTTCTTT	CASKGSGTEAFF
TRBV6-5	.	few	TRBJ1-5	TGTGCCAGCAGTTACGGGGGGTTTGGCAATCAGCCCCAGCATTTT	CASSYGGFGNQPQHF
TRBV11-3	.	.	TRBJ2-7	TGTGCCAGCAGCAGGGGGACGGGGAGCTCCTACGAGCAGTACTTC	CASSRGTGSSYEQYF
TRBV19	.	.	TRBJ2-4	TGTGCCAGTAGTAGCAGAGGGGCCAAAAACATTCAGTACTTC	CASSSRGAKNIQYF
TRBV7-9	.	.	TRBJ2-3	TGTGCCAGCAGCCCGCGGACTACCACAGATACGCAGTATTTT	CASSPRTTTDTQYF
TRBV4-3	TRBD2	.	TRBJ2-3	TGCGCCAGCAGCCAGCCGACGGGACTAGCGGGGGGGCTAGTTACGCAGTATTTT	CASSQPTGLAGGLVTQYF